The 17 T cell receptor beta chains below all came from one sample that was sequenced in a study of early T cells in non-severe SARS-CoV-2 infection. TCRdb called the 5' RACE reads again in MiXCR, with one record for every CDR3 protein. The sample has some 100,000 distinct CDR3 sequences, roughly 14% seen once. The sequencing sample was made of whole blood. The source of these receptors is an adult who was a healthcare worker with PCR-confirmed SARS-CoV-2 infection or an uninfected control (not recorded which).

This chain joins TRBV19 and TRBJ1-4, with 7 bases that match TRBD1. Germline V gene sequence: CDR1 LNHDA, CDR2 SQIVND (reference sequence). V shed 6 bases, J shed 4 bases, and the junction held 8 bases outside the gene matches. This CDR3 has 15 amino acids. The CDR3 sequence is CASSRQGGGNEKLFF. DNA of the CDR3: TGTGCCAGTAGCCGACAGGGTGGCGGTAATGAAAAACTGTTTTTT.

This clonotype appeared a few times. The chain couples TRBV18 to TRBJ2-5; 8 bases map to TRBD2. Germline V lookup: CDR1 KGHSH, CDR2 LQKENI. Losses at the gene ends were 3 bases for V and 7 bases for J; bases not matched to a gene: 4. The CDR3 sequence is 13 residues long. The CDR3: CASSPSGDGTQYF. Written as DNA, the CDR3 is TGTGCCAGCTCACCTAGCGGGGATGGGACCCAGTACTTC.

The chain uses TRBV12-3 or TRBV12-4 and TRBJ2-1; 7 bases agree with TRBD2. The ends lost 6 bases at V and 5 bases at J; junction bases unmatched: 10. CDR3 length equals 15 residues. The CDR3 loop reads CASRQSPGGHNEQFF. The CDR3 DNA reads TGTGCCAGCAGGCAATCTCCGGGGGGTCACAATGAGCAGTTCTTC.

This clonotype occurred many times. V is TRBV20-1 and J is TRBJ1-4, with 7 nucleotides matching TRBD1. V shed 2 bases, J shed 7 bases, and the junction held 10 bases outside the gene matches. The germline V gene encodes CDR1 DFQATT and CDR2 SNEGSKA (reference sequence). The CDR3 has 15 residues. This CDR3 reads CSARPTGTAGEKLFF. The DNA of the CDR3 is TGCAGTGCTAGACCTACCGGGACAGCGGGTGAAAAACTGTTTTTT.

This rearrangement joins TRBV15 to TRBJ2-2; TRBD1 matches at 9 bases. The germline V gene has CDR1 LNHNV and CDR2 YYDKDF (reference sequence). With V trimmed by 4 bases and J by 3 bases, 9 bases remained unmatched. The CDR3 contains 17 residues. Written as DNA, the CDR3 is TGTGCCACCAGCAAAGCAGTAGGGACAGGGCACACCGGGGAGCTGTTTTTT. This sequence encodes CATSKAVGTGHTGELFF.

This rearrangement joins TRBV24-1 to TRBJ2-3, with D possibly being TRBD1 (5 bases). The CDR3 length is 15 residues. V was clipped by 4 bases and J by 0 bases, with 10 bases between them. Germline V CDR1 and CDR2: KGHDR, SFDVKD. DNA for the CDR3: TGTGCCACCAGTGACCCAAGGACAAGCACAGATACGCAGTATTTT. Translating gives CATSDPRTSTDTQYF.

The chain links TRBV9 to TRBJ1-2, with 7 bases matching TRBD1. Unmatched junction bases numbered 7, after V lost 0 bases and J lost 2 bases. Germline V gene sequence: CDR1 SGDLS, CDR2 YYNGEE. The CDR3 totals 16 residues. The CDR3 DNA follows: TGTGCCAGCAGCGTAGAACCCTTGACAGGGAACTATGGCTACACCTTC. It codes for CASSVEPLTGNYGYTF.

This clonotype was detected only a few times. The chain carries TRBV29-1 and TRBJ1-2; 9 bases are a match to TRBD1. The CDR3 has 13 residues. The ends lost 4 bases at V and 2 bases at J; junction bases unmatched: 2. The germline gives CDR1 SQVTM, CDR2 ANQGSEA. The CDR3 bases are TGCAGCGTTGGAGGACAGGGGAACTATGGCTACACCTTC. Its protein is CSVGGQGNYGYTF.

J is TRBJ2-3 and V is TRBV7-3; no reliable D call. Per germline, CDR1 SGHTA and CDR2 FQGTGA. The V end lost 4 bases, the J end lost 6 bases, and 17 bases lay between the germline ends. The length of the CDR3 is 15 residues. CDR3 in amino acids: CASSSMDQPRDTQYF. The DNA for the CDR3 is TGTGCCAGCAGCTCCATGGACCAACCACGCGATACGCAGTATTTT.

This clonotype was seen more than once but under ten times. The chain joins TRBV6-6 to TRBJ1-1; no clear D gene. The V gene's germline CDR1 is MNHNY and CDR2 SVGAGI (reference sequence). Trimming left V 7 bases short and J 5 bases short, with 14 bases between. This CDR3 is 13 amino acids long. The CDR3 DNA is TGTGCCAGCAACGAAATTGGGGTAACTGAAGCTTTCTTT. This gives the protein CASNEIGVTEAFF.

This clonotype was counted only a few times. This chain links TRBV30 with TRBJ2-3; D may be TRBD2 (6 bases). Germline CDR1 GTSNPN, CDR2 SVGIG (reference sequence). The ends were cut back, 0 bases at V and 2 bases at J, with 9 bases in the middle. This CDR3 has 14 residues. As DNA, the CDR3 is TGTGCCTGGAGTGTCCGGGGGATCACAGATACGCAGTATTTT. Its protein is CAWSVRGITDTQYF.

This clonotype has ten or more counts. The chain links TRBV24-1 to TRBJ2-5, with D maybe TRBD1 (6 bases). Germline CDR1 KGHDR, CDR2 SFDVKD. This CDR3 spans 15 amino acids. Trimming pared 6 bases from V and 5 bases from J, leaving 18 bases between. The CDR3, as DNA: TGTGCCACCAGTAGTTCAGGACAGACGTCGGAGACCCAGTACTTC. It translates to CATSSSGQTSETQYF.

At least ten counts were recorded for this clonotype. This sequence joins TRBV15 and TRBJ2-7, with D perhaps matching TRBD1 or TRBD2 (5 bases each). The V gene's germline CDR1 is LNHNV and CDR2 YYDKDF (reference sequence). The CDR3 sequence is 13 residues long. V gave up 0 bases and J gave up 3 bases, with 6 bases separating them. This CDR3 is CATSRDGGYEQYV. The DNA for the CDR3 is TGTGCCACCAGCAGAGATGGGGGCTACGAGCAGTACGTC.

This clonotype has a handful of counts. The V and J genes are TRBV20-1 and TRBJ2-1; D remains ambiguous. Germline-derived CDR1 and CDR2 are DFQATT and SNEGSKA (reference sequence). V dropped 2 bases and J dropped 0 bases, with 17 bases sitting between them. This CDR3 has 17 amino acids. The CDR3 nucleotides read TGCAGTGCTAGAAGGCCCCCACCTAGGATCTCCTACAATGAGCAGTTCTTC. Its protein is CSARRPPPRISYNEQFF.

The chain has TRBV28 and TRBJ1-2; 10 bases fit TRBD1. V dropped 5 bases and J dropped 4; count of bases not matched to a gene: 7. The length of the CDR3 is 15 residues. The germline V gene encodes CDR1 MDHEN and CDR2 SYDVKM. The CDR3 loop is CASSGTGTGVYGYTF. The CDR3 coding sequence is TGTGCCAGCAGTGGAACCGGGACAGGGGTCTATGGCTACACCTTC.

V gene TRBV4-1 combines with J gene TRBJ1-6; D is undetermined. In germline, CDR1 is MGHRA, CDR2 YSYEKL. V was pared by 1 base and J by 4 bases, with 11 bases between. The CDR3 sequence is 16 residues long. The CDR3: CASSQAPNEYNSPLHF. In nucleotides, the CDR3 is TGCGCCAGCAGCCAAGCCCCGAATGAGTATAATTCACCCCTCCACTTT.

The sample holds a few counts of this clonotype. The J gene is TRBJ1-2, the V gene TRBV12-3 or TRBV12-4; TRBD1 matches at 7 bases. The CDR3 is made up of 14 amino acids. With 6 bases clipped from V and 0 bases from J, the junction kept 4 bases outside the gene matches. CDR3 region: CASRTGKANYGYTF. The DNA of the CDR3 is TGTGCCAGCAGGACAGGGAAAGCTAACTATGGCTACACCTTC.